What follows are 22 T cell receptor beta chains derived from one specimen sequenced in a study of early T cells in non-severe SARS-CoV-2 infection. TCRdb re-called the 5' RACE reads through MiXCR, storing one row per CDR3 protein. Of 80,000 to 95,000 distinct CDR3 sequences in the sample, 14% are singletons; the top ten hold 5% to 7%. Sample: whole blood. These receptors were taken from an adult who was a healthcare worker with PCR-confirmed SARS-CoV-2 infection or an uninfected control (not recorded which).

This clonotype has only a few counts. The chain carries TRBV5-1 and TRBJ1-3; D unresolved. This CDR3 has 16 residues. Per the germline V gene, CDR1 is SGHRS and CDR2 is YFSETQ. V was trimmed by 3 bases and J by 0 bases, leaving 13 bases between them. CDR3 amino acids: CASSSRTQSSGNTIYF. The DNA of the CDR3 is TGCGCCAGCAGCTCAAGGACGCAGAGCTCTGGAAACACCATATATTTT.

CDR3: CSATLAGSSYEQYF. CDR3 DNA sequence: TGCAGTGCCACACTAGCGGGGAGCTCCTACGAGCAGTACTTC. The chain recombines TRBV20-1 with TRBJ2-7; 10 positions agree with TRBD2. The CDR3 loop spans 14 amino acids. CDR1 is DFQATT, CDR2 SNEGSKA, per germline (reference sequence). The ends lost 6 bases at V and 0 bases at J; junction bases unmatched: 5.

The chain recombines TRBV6-5 with TRBJ2-7, with a possible D match to TRBD2 (6 bases). Germline V gives CDR1 MNHEY, CDR2 SVGAGI. The CDR3 loop spans 12 amino acids. V gave up 8 bases and J gave up 5 bases, with 13 bases separating them. CDR3 region: CASGRKGNEQYF. CDR3 coding DNA: TGTGCCAGCGGGAGGAAGGGGAACGAGCAGTACTTC.

This clonotype has more than one count but fewer than ten. This CDR3 reads CASSLSGDYEQYF. The CDR3 DNA reads as TGTGCCAGCAGCTTATCAGGGGACTACGAGCAGTACTTC. The rearrangement uses TRBV7-9 and TRBJ2-7; D may be TRBD1 (6 bases). Germline CDR1 is SEHNR and CDR2 is FQNEAQ (reference sequence). The CDR3 runs 13 residues. V was shortened by 2 bases and J by 3 bases, with 8 bases between the two germline ends.

The count of this clonotype is one. The gene calls are TRBV7-2 and TRBJ2-1; the D is unclear. Trimming removed 1 base at V and 7 bases at J, with 5 bases between. The CDR3 is made up of 12 amino acids. Germline V gene lookup returns CDR1 SGHTA and CDR2 FQGNSA. In DNA form, the CDR3 reads TGTGCCAGCAGCTTAGTGGGTAATGAGCAGTTCTTC. The encoded protein is CASSLVGNEQFF.

This clonotype occurred a few times. The chain links TRBV20-1 to TRBJ1-1; D is undetermined. V lost 5 bases and J 4 bases, leaving 8 bases between the germline ends. The CDR3 has 11 amino acids. CDR1 is DFQATT, CDR2 SNEGSKA, per germline (reference sequence). The CDR3 DNA reads as TGCAGTGCTCCCCGGGGCACTGAAGCTTTCTTT. This encodes CSAPRGTEAFF.

The sample holds many counts of this clonotype. The chain links TRBV5-1 to TRBJ1-4, with TRBD1 matching 8 bases. Germline V lookup: CDR1 SGHRS, CDR2 YFSETQ. V was pared by 1 base and J by 5 bases, with 4 bases of the junction left unmatched. This CDR3 has 15 residues. Here the CDR3 reads CASSLLQGANEKLFF. As DNA, the CDR3 is TGCGCCAGCAGCTTGTTGCAGGGGGCCAATGAAAAACTGTTTTTT. The entire variable domain, with the rest obtained from reference TRBV5-1 and TRBJ1-4, is as follows: KAGVTQTPRYLIKTRGQQVTLSCSPISGHRSVSWYQQTPGQGLQFLFEYFSETQRNKGNFPGRFSGRQFSNSRSEMNVSTLELGDSALYLCASSLLQGANEKLFFGSGTQLSVL.

This clonotype was counted a few times. The chain has TRBV19 and TRBJ2-1; a possible D gene is TRBD1 (6 bases). Trimming took off 4 bases at V and 14 bases at J, with 12 bases between the two ends. Per germline, CDR1 LNHDA and CDR2 SQIVND (reference sequence). The CDR3 runs to 11 residues. CDR3 sequence (DNA): TGTGCCAGTAGTACTGACAGGTCCGAGTTCTTC. It is translated as CASSTDRSEFF.

The rearrangement uses TRBV7-2 and TRBJ2-7; 11 nucleotides align to TRBD1. The V gene end was trimmed by 4 bases and the J gene end by 7 bases; junction bases not matched to a gene: 9. This CDR3 comprises 15 residues. Germline CDR1 is SGHTA and CDR2 is FQGNSA. The CDR3 DNA is TGTGCCAGCAGCTACAGTCAGGGACAGGGGGGTGAGCAGTACTTC. This encodes CASSYSQGQGGEQYF.

The chain combines TRBV4-1 with TRBJ1-2; D gene ambiguous. V was trimmed by 0 bases and J by 3 bases, leaving 11 bases between them. Germline V CDR1 and CDR2: MGHRA, YSYEKL. The CDR3 spans 15 residues. The DNA of the CDR3 is TGCGCCAGCAGCCAAGATCTGAACAGCTACTATGGCTACACCTTC. It encodes CASSQDLNSYYGYTF.

This clonotype was found a few times. The chain uses TRBV20-1 and TRBJ2-5; the D gene could be TRBD1 or TRBD2 (6 bases each). With 5 bases removed from V and 2 bases from J, the gap between germline ends came to 18 bases. The germline gives CDR1 DFQATT, CDR2 SNEGSKA (reference sequence). The CDR3 is 15 amino acids. This CDR3 is CSAGGLPPIQETQYF. CDR3 DNA sequence: TGCAGTGCTGGGGGGCTACCGCCCATTCAAGAGACCCAGTACTTC.

This clonotype was detected a few times. The V call is TRBV20-1, the J call TRBJ2-7, with D perhaps TRBD1 (6 bases). Germline values: CDR1 DFQATT, CDR2 SNEGSKA (reference sequence). V dropped 1 base and J dropped 1 base, with 14 bases sitting between them. CDR3 length equals 15 residues. CDR3 protein: CSARVPQGPSYEQYF. The CDR3 DNA is TGCAGTGCTAGAGTCCCACAGGGACCGTCCTACGAGCAGTACTTC.

The table lists this clonotype with many counts. The chain is built from TRBV14 and TRBJ2-3; 7 positions match TRBD1. The CDR3 has 16 residues. Trimming at V came to 2 bases and at J to 4 bases, leaving 9 bases not matched to a gene. Germline-derived CDR1 and CDR2 are SGHDN and FVKESK. The CDR3 coding sequence is TGTGCCAGCAGCCAACTGCGAGGCCAGGGGGCAGATACGCAGTATTTT. Its translation: CASSQLRGQGADTQYF. The full variable domain, its missing parts supplied by reference TRBV14 and TRBJ2-3, is EAGVTQFPSHSVIEKGQTVTLRCDPISGHDNLYWYRRVMGKEIKFLLHFVKESKQDESGMPNNRFLAERTGGTYSTLKVQPAELEDSGVYFCASSQLRGQGADTQYFGPGTRLTVL.

The rearrangement joins TRBV5-4 to TRBJ1-1, with D perhaps matching TRBD1 (6 bases). The CDR3 consists of 15 residues. Germline V gene sequence: CDR1 SGHNT, CDR2 YYREEE (reference sequence). Trimming took 4 bases from V and 5 from J, leaving 18 bases between them. This chain's CDR3 is CASSPAGGGVTEAFF. CDR3 nucleotides: TGTGCCAGCAGCCCCGCGGGGGGCGGGGTGACTGAAGCTTTCTTT.

The V call is TRBV7-3, the J call TRBJ2-3; TRBD2 matches at 8 bases. This CDR3 spans 16 amino acids. Germline CDR1 is SGHTA and CDR2 is FQGTGA. Germline trimming cut 0 bases from V and 1 base from J; bases unmatched to any gene: 3. CDR3 coding DNA: TGTGCCAGCAGCTTAACGGGTAGCGGGGGCACAGATACGCAGTATTTT. Its protein product is CASSLTGSGGTDTQYF.

The chain employs TRBV18 and TRBJ1-6, with 7 bases lining up with TRBD1. Germline V gives CDR1 KGHSH, CDR2 LQKENI. CDR3 size: 15 residues. Trimming removed 2 bases from V and 6 bases from J; junction bases left unmatched: 4. CDR3 in amino acids: CASSPTTGINSPLHF. CDR3 DNA: TGTGCCAGCTCACCAACGACAGGGATTAATTCACCCCTCCACTTT.

Regarding this clonotype: This likely comes from a read error, as the CDR3 has no conserved phenylalanine or tryptophan at its end. CDR3: CASSPTGLAQSITDTQYS. The CDR3, as DNA: TGTGCCAGCAGCCCAACGGGCCTAGCACAGAGCATTACAGATACGCAGTATTCT. The chain combines TRBV7-2 with TRBJ2-3, with D possibly TRBD2 on 5 matching bases. The germline gives CDR1 SGHTA, CDR2 FQGNSA. The CDR3 totals 18 residues. The V end lost 5 bases, the J end lost 3 bases, and 24 bases lay between the germline ends.

This clonotype was found many times. The CDR3 region is CASSLGQGGRETQYF. CDR3 sequence (DNA): TGTGCCAGCAGCTTGGGACAGGGTGGACGAGAGACCCAGTACTTC. The chain has TRBV7-2 and TRBJ2-5, with TRBD1 matching 9 bases. CDR1 is SGHTA, CDR2 FQGNSA, per germline. The CDR3 has 15 amino acids. V shed 3 bases, J shed 4 bases, and the junction held 6 bases outside the gene matches.

This clonotype was detected a few times. The rearrangement joins TRBV14 to TRBJ2-7; D unclear. The germline CDR1 and CDR2 sequences are SGHDN and FVKESK. Trimming left V 4 bases short and J 0 bases short, with 22 bases between. This CDR3 contains 18 residues. This CDR3 reads CASSPQYPTPESSYEQYF. In DNA, the CDR3 is TGTGCCAGCAGCCCCCAGTACCCGACACCCGAAAGCTCCTACGAGCAGTACTTC.

The chain links TRBV25-1 to TRBJ2-3, with D possibly TRBD2 on 6 matching bases. CDR1 is MGHDK and CDR2 is SYGVNS in the germline V gene. The CDR3 totals 15 residues. Trimming removed 5 bases from V and 4 bases from J, with 16 bases in between. CDR3 loop: CASSWQGLAADTQYF. As DNA, the CDR3 is TGTGCCAGCAGTTGGCAGGGACTGGCCGCAGATACGCAGTATTTT.

This clonotype showed up just a few times. The chain links TRBV11-1 to TRBJ2-1, with D unresolved. Trimming cost V 2 bases and J 9 bases, with 5 bases left between them. This CDR3 is 11 amino acids long. Germline V gives CDR1 SGHAT, CDR2 FQDESV (reference sequence). Here the CDR3 reads CASSLSIEQFF. Written as DNA, the CDR3 is TGTGCCAGCAGCTTATCAATTGAGCAGTTCTTC.

This clonotype showed up just a few times. The rearrangement uses TRBV6-6 and TRBJ2-7, with D possibly being TRBD1 (7 bases). Germline-derived CDR1 and CDR2 are MNHNY and SVGAGI (reference sequence). This CDR3 contains 14 residues. V was cut by 7 bases and J by 4 bases, with 17 bases left in between. The CDR3 loop is CASTQGGNKYEQYF. The DNA of the CDR3 is TGTGCCAGCACCCAGGGGGGAAACAAGTACGAGCAGTACTTC.